A selection of T cell receptor beta chains follows, all from one sample in a study of T cell repertoires in cytomegalovirus infection. One entry per CDR3 protein results from TCRdb running MiXCR on the reads. Among some 940,000 distinct CDR3 sequences listed, around 29% were seen once. Antigens for these TCRs are unknown. The sequenced sample was cultured CD8+ T cells from PBMCs, obtained from culture after CMV antigen stimulation. The receptors originated from a human donor in good health (CMV status not recorded). Some clones in this sample may be carry-over from other donors' samples. Both conserved end residues are part of each CDR3. D genes are given only for firm matches. Clone size is shown for a subset of rows, as once, few, many or a class of expanded clone.

v_gene	d_gene	j_gene	abundance	CDR3aa	CDR3nt
TRBV20-1	.	TRBJ2-4	.	CSALFPFPWGGIQYF	TGCAGTGCTCTCTTCCCCTTTCCCTGGGGAGGCATTCAGTACTTC
TRBV6-1	TRBD2	TRBJ2-7	.	CASSDRTSGYEQYF	TGTGCCAGCAGTGATAGGACTAGCGGTTACGAGCAGTACTTC
TRBV7-9	TRBD2	TRBJ2-7	few	CASIAGTSGEQYF	TGTGCCAGCATAGCCGGGACTAGCGGGGAGCAGTACTTC
TRBV19	TRBD1	TRBJ1-2	few	CASSIFPGQIPNYGYTF	TGTGCCAGTAGTATTTTTCCGGGACAGATCCCAAACTATGGCTACACCTTC
TRBV20-1	TRBD1	TRBJ2-7	.	CSARDRTGFRTEEQYF	TGCAGTGCTAGAGATCGGACAGGGTTCCGGACTGAGGAGCAGTACTTC
TRBV7-6	TRBD2	TRBJ2-3	many	CASSLGGGDTDTQYF	TGTGCCAGCAGCTTAGGCGGGGGAGACACAGATACGCAGTATTTT
TRBV7-8	.	TRBJ1-2	once	CASSLARPGSSYGYTF	TGTGCCAGCAGCTTAGCTCGGCCAGGAAGCTCCTATGGCTACACCTTC
TRBV7-6	TRBD1	TRBJ1-6	many	CASSSTGPVGSPLHF	TGTGCCAGCAGCTCGACAGGGCCCGTAGGGTCACCCCTCCACTTT
TRBV4-2	.	TRBJ1-1	few	CASSQDTGSLTEAFF	TGTGCCAGCAGCCAAGATACTGGCTCCCTCACTGAAGCTTTCTTT
TRBV2	TRBD2	TRBJ2-3	.	CAASSGGKFTDTQYF	TGTGCCGCATCTAGCGGGGGCAAATTCACAGATACGCAGTATTTT
TRBV20-1	.	TRBJ2-5	.	CSARPYGGNQETQYF	TGCAGTGCACGCCCTTACGGGGGAAACCAAGAGACCCAGTACTTC
TRBV4-3	TRBD2	TRBJ2-1	.	CASSQESSGGRVSYNEQFF	TGCGCCAGCAGCCAAGAGTCTAGCGGGGGGCGGGTATCCTACAATGAGCAGTTCTTC
TRBV4-1	TRBD1	TRBJ2-1	few	CASSQDRGVRGHASYNEQFF	TGCGCCAGCAGCCAAGATCGGGGCGTCAGGGGGCATGCTTCCTACAATGAGCAGTTCTTC
TRBV20-1	.	TRBJ2-7	.	CSASQGMSYEQYF	TGCAGTGCTAGTCAGGGGATGTCCTACGAGCAGTACTTC
TRBV7-2	TRBD2	TRBJ2-7	many	CASSEGTSGTYEQYF	TGTGCCAGCAGCGAGGGGACTAGCGGAACCTACGAGCAGTACTTC
TRBV7-6	.	TRBJ2-5	many	CASSSPSGTLVEGTETQYF	TGTGCCAGCAGCTCCCCATCCGGGACCCTCGTAGAAGGAACCGAGACCCAGTACTTC
TRBV10-3	.	TRBJ2-3	.	CAINKVGGQGGTDTQYF	TGTGCCATCAACAAAGTAGGGGGGCAGGGGGGTACAGATACGCAGTATTTT
TRBV27	TRBD1	TRBJ2-7	.	CASSGAGTGSYEQYF	TGTGCCAGCAGTGGGGCCGGGACAGGGTCCTACGAGCAGTACTTC
TRBV2	.	TRBJ1-2	.	CASNPNYGYTF	TGTGCCAGCAATCCTAACTATGGCTACACCTTC
TRBV12-3/TRBV12-4	.	TRBJ2-1	.	CASSGLGSSYNEQFF	TGTGCCAGCAGTGGCCTAGGGAGCTCCTACAATGAGCAGTTCTTC
TRBV6-1	TRBD1	TRBJ1-2	.	CASGEWTGGNYGYTF	TGTGCCAGCGGTGAATGGACAGGGGGCAACTATGGCTACACCTTC
TRBV6-5	.	TRBJ1-5	.	CASRVAQRSNQPQHF	TGTGCCAGCAGGGTCGCGCAGAGGAGCAATCAGCCCCAGCATTTT
TRBV6-6	.	TRBJ1-6	.	CANSLSDNYSPLHF	TGTGCCAACAGTTTGTCTGACAATTATTCACCCCTCCACTTT
TRBV4-1	.	TRBJ2-3	few	CASSHTAISTDTQYF	TGCGCCAGCAGCCATACAGCGATATCCACAGATACGCAGTATTTT
TRBV29-1	.	TRBJ1-1	.	CSVTGHLNTEAFF	TGCAGCGTTACGGGACACTTGAACACTGAAGCTTTCTTT
TRBV27	.	TRBJ1-2	.	CASSLSGPHYGYTF	TGTGCCAGCAGTTTATCGGGACCCCACTATGGCTACACCTTC
TRBV29-1	.	TRBJ1-1	.	CSVSGTPRSEAFF	TGCAGCGTTTCCGGGACTCCCCGCTCTGAAGCTTTCTTT
TRBV7-2	TRBD2	TRBJ2-1	many	CASSLASRTSSYNEQFF	TGTGCCAGCAGCTTAGCCTCGAGGACTAGCTCCTACAATGAGCAGTTCTTC
TRBV27	.	TRBJ1-2	once	CASSNGAVGGYTF	TGTGCCAGCAGTAACGGCGCGGTAGGTGGCTACACCTTC
TRBV7-8	.	TRBJ2-7	many	CASSLVGAEQYF	TGTGCCAGCAGCTTAGTGGGGGCCGAGCAGTACTTC
TRBV9	.	TRBJ2-3	few	CASSVARGLSDTQYF	TGTGCCAGCAGCGTAGCCCGGGGGCTCTCAGATACGCAGTATTTT
TRBV7-8	TRBD1	TRBJ1-1	few	CASSPMTGTEAFF	TGTGCCAGCAGCCCGATGACAGGGACTGAAGCTTTCTTT
TRBV14	.	TRBJ1-1	few	CASSKTGLGTEAFF	TGTGCCAGCAGCAAGACAGGCCTTGGCACTGAAGCTTTCTTT
TRBV7-9	.	TRBJ1-5	.	CASSLGQQPQHF	TGTGCCAGCAGCTTAGGCCAGCAGCCCCAGCATTTT
TRBV7-6	.	TRBJ1-2	few	CASSPEQGHYGYTF	TGTGCCAGCAGTCCCGAACAGGGTCATTATGGCTACACCTTC
TRBV11-2	.	TRBJ2-5	.	CASSFKPPPQSQETQYF	TGTGCCAGCAGCTTCAAACCCCCCCCCCAATCCCAAGAGACCCAGTACTTC
TRBV11-1	.	TRBJ2-7	.	CASSSPGRGEQYF	TGTGCCAGCAGCTCGCCGGGCAGAGGCGAGCAGTACTTC
TRBV12-3/TRBV12-4	.	TRBJ2-1	few	CASRLGANEQFF	TGTGCCAGCAGACTAGGGGCAAATGAGCAGTTCTTC
TRBV9	TRBD1	TRBJ1-1	once	CASSVSPIPTGVANTEAFF	TGTGCCAGCAGCGTAAGTCCGATACCAACAGGGGTGGCGAACACTGAAGCTTTCTTT
TRBV6-4	.	TRBJ1-3	.	CASSETGRSGNTIYF	TGTGCCAGCAGTGAGACCGGGAGGTCTGGAAACACCATATATTTT
TRBV20-1	.	TRBJ2-7	.	CSASEGHLAPSYEQYF	TGCAGTGCTAGTGAGGGACACCTGGCACCCTCCTACGAGCAGTACTTC
TRBV20-1	TRBD2	TRBJ2-1	once	CSAQRASGGPGQFF	TGCAGTGCTCAGAGGGCTAGCGGGGGTCCGGGGCAGTTCTTC
TRBV7-7	TRBD2	TRBJ2-5	few	CASSRGLATQETQYF	TGTGCTAGCAGCCGGGGACTAGCGACGCAAGAGACCCAGTACTTC
TRBV12-3/TRBV12-4	.	TRBJ2-2	.	CASSFFAANTGELFF	TGTGCCAGCAGTTTTTTCGCGGCGAACACCGGGGAGCTGTTTTTT
TRBV4-2	TRBD2	TRBJ2-3	.	CASSQDGAAGGTDTQYF	TGTGCCAGCAGCCAAGACGGAGCAGCGGGAGGCACAGATACGCAGTATTTT
TRBV6-6	.	TRBJ1-5	.	CASRPTSYGINQPQHF	TGTGCCAGCAGGCCCACTTCGTATGGAATCAATCAGCCCCAGCATTTT
TRBV9	.	TRBJ2-1	.	CASSAFAGRSHQYNEQFF	TGTGCCAGCAGCGCCTTCGCGGGGAGGTCCCATCAATACAATGAGCAGTTCTTC
TRBV4-1	.	TRBJ2-1	few	CASGIGDDSYNEQFF	TGCGCCAGTGGGATTGGTGATGACTCCTACAATGAGCAGTTCTTC
TRBV27	.	TRBJ1-1	.	CASRTTFGWNTEAFF	TGTGCCAGCAGAACAACCTTTGGGTGGAACACTGAAGCTTTCTTT
TRBV27	.	TRBJ2-7	.	CASWGQAYEQYF	TGTGCCAGCTGGGGGCAGGCCTACGAGCAGTACTTC